The rows below give T cell receptor beta chains drawn from one sample of a study of a mutant IDH1 vaccine in newly diagnosed glioma. The antigens for these receptors are not known. This table comes from immunoSEQ multiplex PCR, and its TCRdb copy is limited to in-frame clones, with some not included. The table lists 30,000 or so clones, more than 70% of them singletons. The sample was PBMCs, taken from a glioma patient whose treatment included an IDH1 peptide vaccine. The receptors were sampled from a man aged 35-49 years with glioma. The CDR3 runs from the conserved cysteine through the conserved F or W. The order of the fields is V gene, J gene, D gene, CDR3 protein. D genes are given only for firm matches.

v_call: TRBV11-3; j_call: TRBJ2-2; d_call: TRBD1; cdr3_aa: CASSTRQTGSNTGELFF
v_call: TRBV4-2; j_call: TRBJ2-7; d_call: TRBD2; cdr3_aa: CASSPGGGTGYEQYF
v_call: TRBV19; j_call: TRBJ2-1; d_call: -; cdr3_aa: CASGGPNNEQFF
v_call: TRBV28; j_call: TRBJ2-5; d_call: TRBD1; cdr3_aa: CASRPLAGTEQETQYF
v_call: TRBV13; j_call: TRBJ1-3; d_call: TRBD1; cdr3_aa: CASSLGSGGPGNTIYF
v_call: TRBV7-9; j_call: TRBJ1-1; d_call: TRBD1; cdr3_aa: CASSYDRGSTEAFF
v_call: TRBV7-3; j_call: TRBJ2-7; d_call: -; cdr3_aa: CASSLSAASTYEQYF
v_call: TRBV5-4; j_call: TRBJ1-2; d_call: TRBD1; cdr3_aa: CASSPPQQGKLSGYTF
v_call: TRBV7-9; j_call: TRBJ1-1; d_call: TRBD1; cdr3_aa: CASLGQSNTEAFF
v_call: TRBV6-6; j_call: TRBJ1-2; d_call: TRBD1; cdr3_aa: CASSFGQGGYGYTF
v_call: TRBV5-1; j_call: TRBJ2-3; d_call: -; cdr3_aa: CASRDSGDTQYF
v_call: TRBV5-1; j_call: TRBJ1-1; d_call: -; cdr3_aa: CASSPPSPVNTEAFF
v_call: TRBV7-2; j_call: TRBJ2-7; d_call: TRBD1; cdr3_aa: CASSLGVQGTYEQYF
v_call: TRBV30; j_call: TRBJ1-5; d_call: -; cdr3_aa: CAWRTDHSNQPQHF
v_call: TRBV2; j_call: TRBJ2-1; d_call: -; cdr3_aa: CASRSRRGLSEQFF
v_call: TRBV27; j_call: TRBJ2-7; d_call: TRBD2; cdr3_aa: CASVDSGSLEQYF
v_call: TRBV2; j_call: TRBJ2-3; d_call: -; cdr3_aa: CASSGPSTDTQYF
v_call: TRBV19; j_call: TRBJ1-1; d_call: -; cdr3_aa: CASRHDSGTEAFF
v_call: TRBV14; j_call: TRBJ2-3; d_call: -; cdr3_aa: CASSQEPRRGLDTQYF
v_call: TRBV5-1; j_call: TRBJ1-2; d_call: -; cdr3_aa: CASSLLGDYGYTF
v_call: TRBV30; j_call: TRBJ2-2; d_call: TRBD1; cdr3_aa: CAWSRGQGLPGELFF
v_call: TRBV9; j_call: TRBJ1-1; d_call: TRBD1; cdr3_aa: CASSVATGGYEETEAFF
v_call: TRBV10-3; j_call: TRBJ2-7; d_call: TRBD2; cdr3_aa: CAISAYREAGGPDEQYF
v_call: TRBV5-4; j_call: TRBJ2-7; d_call: -; cdr3_aa: CASSLNFYEQYF
v_call: TRBV5-6; j_call: TRBJ2-5; d_call: -; cdr3_aa: CASSFGTRGETQYF
v_call: TRBV5-5; j_call: TRBJ2-7; d_call: TRBD2; cdr3_aa: CASSSSPPRLAGGYEQYF
v_call: TRBV21-1; j_call: TRBJ2-1; d_call: -; cdr3_aa: CASSKWGGLAGANNEQFF
v_call: TRBV7-8; j_call: TRBJ2-3; d_call: TRBD2; cdr3_aa: CASSLRTSGNTDTQYF